These 31 T cell receptor beta chains were all obtained from the same sample, sequenced in a study of T cells in Graves' hyperthyroidism and ophthalmopathy. Amplification of TCR beta CDR3 regions used RNA as the template. Using the HTBI primer set, a first-round RT-PCR was run on the TCR CDR3. Via MiXCR, TCRdb re-called the multiplex PCR reads, giving one row per CDR3 protein. The data contain around 250,000 distinct CDR3 sequences, about 15% of them seen just once; the ten biggest clones take up 13%. The source material was blood. These receptors were collected from a woman between 40 and 55 years old with Graves' hyperthyroidism that later progressed to Graves' ophthalmopathy.

This sequence joins TRBV7-8 and TRBJ1-4; TRBD1 aligns across 7 bases. Germline V gene data show CDR1 as SGHVS and CDR2 as FQNEAQ. The ends lost 0 bases at V and 7 bases at J; junction bases unmatched: 11. The CDR3 runs to 17 residues. CDR3 amino acids: CASSLAFRQGSGEKLFF. The CDR3 nucleotides read TGTGCCAGCAGCTTAGCTTTTCGACAGGGAAGTGGTGAAAAACTGTTTTTT.

The sample holds many counts of this clonotype. The chain links TRBV28 to TRBJ1-4; 7 bases agree with TRBD1. Trimming took 4 bases from V and 6 from J; bases not matched to a gene: 8. The CDR3 length is 15 residues. Looked up from germline, CDR1 is MDHEN and CDR2 is SYDVKM. CDR3 in DNA: TGTGCCAGCAGTTGGGGGCAGGGGGTGGATGAAAAACTGTTTTTT. Protein product: CASSWGQGVDEKLFF.

This clonotype showed up many times. V and J are TRBV2 and TRBJ1-5; 12 nucleotides match TRBD1. V was pared by 6 bases and J by 3 bases, with 6 bases of the junction left unmatched. The CDR3 spans 16 residues. Germline CDR1 is SNHLY and CDR2 is FYNNEI. In DNA form, the CDR3 reads TGTGCCAGCAGGGGGACAGGGGGCCTTCACAATCAGCCCCAGCATTTT. This translates into CASRGTGGLHNQPQHF. The complete variable domain, with remaining parts taken from reference TRBV2 and TRBJ1-5, reads EPEVTQTPSHQVTQMGQEVILRCVPISNHLYFYWYRQILGQKVEFLVSFYNNEISEKSEIFDDQFSVERPDGSNFTLKIRSTKLEDSAMYFCASRGTGGLHNQPQHFGDGTRLSIL.

The genes are TRBV10-3 and TRBJ2-3; no clear D. The V and J ends lost 5 bases and 4 bases respectively, with 16 bases between them. CDR1 and CDR2 (germline): ENHRY, SYGVKD. The CDR3 sequence is 15 residues long. In DNA, the CDR3 is TGTGCCATCAGTAGGCCCCTTCCCCTGGCAGATACGCAGTATTTT. As protein: CAISRPLPLADTQYF.

Ten or more counts support this clonotype. J is TRBJ2-7 and V is TRBV6-2 or TRBV6-3, with D hard to call. This CDR3 has 13 amino acids. Germline values: CDR1 MNHEY, CDR2 SVGEGT. The germline V and J ends were trimmed by 2 bases and 3 bases, with 8 bases remaining between them. CDR3 region: CASSYAEIYEQYF. Written as DNA, the CDR3 is TGTGCCAGCAGTTACGCCGAAATCTACGAGCAGTACTTC.

This clonotype occurred many times. The chain employs TRBV28 and TRBJ2-6; a weak D match, TRBD2 (7 bases). This CDR3 has 18 amino acids. Trimming shortened V by 7 bases and J by 0 bases, and 19 bases separated the two germline ends. The germline V gene has CDR1 MDHEN and CDR2 SYDVKM. The CDR3 protein is CASTTSGGHYSGANVLTF. Written as DNA, the CDR3 is TGTGCCAGCACCACTTCGGGGGGCCATTACTCTGGGGCCAACGTCCTGACTTTC.

This clonotype was seen repeatedly, ten times or more. J is TRBJ1-4 and V is TRBV20-1, with D unresolved. The CDR3 loop spans 15 amino acids. Trimming removed 0 bases from V and 0 bases from J, with 8 bases in between. Germline lookup yields CDR1 DFQATT and CDR2 SNEGSKA (reference sequence). The CDR3: CSARDPSATNEKLFF. The CDR3 DNA sequence: TGCAGTGCTAGAGACCCTTCTGCAACTAATGAAAAACTGTTTTTT.

This clonotype was recorded many times. The genes are TRBV5-1 and TRBJ2-5; D is perhaps TRBD1 (6 bases). V gave up 4 bases and J gave up 2 bases, with 12 bases separating them. Germline V gene sequence: CDR1 SGHRS, CDR2 YFSETQ. The CDR3 consists of 14 residues. CDR3 DNA sequence: TGCGCCAGCAGCGATAGGACAGCTCAAGAGACCCAGTACTTC. This translates into CASSDRTAQETQYF. Full variable domain (missing parts from reference TRBV5-1 and TRBJ2-5): KAGVTQTPRYLIKTRGQQVTLSCSPISGHRSVSWYQQTPGQGLQFLFEYFSETQRNKGNFPGRFSGRQFSNSRSEMNVSTLELGDSALYLCASSDRTAQETQYFGPGTRLLVL.

With regard to this clonotype: A clone one base away is much larger, so this may be a read error. Since the CDR3 does not end with the conserved phenylalanine or tryptophan, this likely comes from a read error. The rearrangement joins TRBV11-1 to TRBJ1-2, with TRBD1 identical over 7 bases. The CDR3 runs 14 residues. CDR1 and CDR2 from the germline V gene are SGHAT and FQDESV (reference sequence). Germline trimming cut 4 bases from V and 2 bases from J; bases unmatched to any gene: 4. CDR3 bases: TGTGCCAGCAGCTCACTCAGGGGGAACTATGGCTACACCCTC. Translation gives CASSSLRGNYGYTL.

This clonotype was detected a few times. This could be a read error, since a much larger clone is one nucleotide away. The rearrangement uses TRBV11-2 and TRBJ2-7; 9 positions agree with TRBD2. Trimming removed 4 bases from V and 3 bases from J; junction bases left unmatched: 7. Germline loops: CDR1 SGHAT, CDR2 FQNNGV. The CDR3 spans 15 residues. CDR3 DNA: TGTGCCAGCAGCTCTAGTCTAGCGGGACACTACGAGCAGTACTTC. Its protein product is CASSSSLAGHYEQYF.

This clonotype was counted at least ten times. This chain connects TRBV19 to TRBJ2-7, with 7 bases lining up with TRBD2. The CDR3 consists of 15 residues. Germline V gives CDR1 LNHDA, CDR2 SQIVND (reference sequence). Germline trimming cut 6 bases from V and 0 bases from J; bases unmatched to any gene: 8. CDR3 loop: CASSYRDYRSYEQYF. In DNA form, the CDR3 reads TGTGCCAGTAGCTACCGGGACTATCGCTCCTACGAGCAGTACTTC.

On this clonotype: One base away lies a much larger clone, so this may be a sequencing read error. The rearrangement links TRBV10-3 to TRBJ2-4, with D possibly being TRBD1 (5 bases). The CDR3 runs to 14 residues. In germline, CDR1 is ENHRY, CDR2 SYGVKD. The CDR3: CAISETGDKTIQYF. The DNA for the CDR3 is TGTGCCATCAGTGAGACAGGCGACAAAACCATTCAGTACTTC.

There are many counts of this clonotype. CDR3 in amino acids: CASSPTLRHPEAFF. Written as DNA, the CDR3 is TGTGCCAGTAGTCCTACCCTCCGACATCCTGAAGCTTTCTTT. The chain couples TRBV19 to TRBJ1-1; D is unclear. The V gene's germline CDR1 is LNHDA and CDR2 SQIVND (reference sequence). This CDR3 has 14 residues. The V end lost 5 bases, the J end lost 6 bases, and 16 bases lay between the germline ends.

There are many counts of this clonotype. This chain links TRBV28 with TRBJ2-7, with D possibly being TRBD1 (5 bases). Between the trimmed V and J ends, which lost 9 bases and 3 bases, there was a span of 15 bases. CDR1 is MDHEN, CDR2 SYDVKM, per germline. The CDR3 is 13 residues long. The CDR3 here is CASTGPLGYEQYF. DNA for the CDR3: TGTGCCAGTACAGGCCCGCTGGGCTACGAGCAGTACTTC.

The sample holds many counts of this clonotype. V and J are TRBV28 and TRBJ2-1; the match to TRBD2 covers 12 bases. CDR1 is MDHEN and CDR2 is SYDVKM in the germline V gene. The CDR3 sequence is 15 residues long. Trimming removed 3 bases from V and 7 bases from J; junction bases left unmatched: 4. The CDR3, as DNA: TGTGCCAGCAGTTTCGGGCTAGCGGGAGGGAATGAGCAGTTCTTC. Residues: CASSFGLAGGNEQFF.

A note on this clonotype: A much larger clone lies one base from this, so it may be a read error. This chain connects TRBV4-1 to TRBJ2-2; 7 bases are shared with TRBD1. Losses at the gene ends were 4 bases for V and 5 bases for J; bases not matched to a gene: 7. The CDR3 spans 15 residues. The germline V gene encodes CDR1 MGHRA and CDR2 YSYEKL. CDR3 nucleotides: TGCGCCAGCAGCCGAGGTTACAGGGGAACCGGGGAGCTGTTTTTT. Amino acid sequence: CASSRGYRGTGELFF.

The chain combines TRBV6-1 with TRBJ2-1; TRBD2 might be the D (6 bases). Germline-derived CDR1 and CDR2 are MNHNS and SASEGT. Deletions cut 7 bases from V and 1 base from J, with 11 bases between. This CDR3 comprises 14 residues. The CDR3 loop reads CASKSGPSYNEQFF. The CDR3 DNA follows: TGTGCCAGCAAAAGCGGGCCTTCCTACAATGAGCAGTTCTTC.

This clonotype was detected ten times or more. The chain carries TRBV18 and TRBJ2-7, with 7 bases fitting TRBD1. V lost 1 base and J lost 5; bases outside the gene matches: 11. Germline CDR1 KGHSH, CDR2 LQKENI. The CDR3 extends over 16 amino acids. CDR3 bases: TGTGCCAGCTCACCACAGTCGGGACAGCTACCCCACGAGCAGTACTTC. Amino acids: CASSPQSGQLPHEQYF.

The chain is built from TRBV28 and TRBJ2-3, with 8 bases identical to TRBD2. There are 19 residues in the CDR3. V shed 5 bases, J shed 1 base, and the junction held 17 bases outside the gene matches. The germline V gene encodes CDR1 MDHEN and CDR2 SYDVKM. Written as DNA, the CDR3 is TGTGCCAGCAGTCCATTGGACTTTTGGACTAGCTATGGCACAGATACGCAGTATTTT. Its protein is CASSPLDFWTSYGTDTQYF.

This clonotype was found many times. J is TRBJ2-3 and V is TRBV20-1; TRBD2 might be the D (6 bases). CDR3 length equals 14 residues. The germline gives CDR1 DFQATT, CDR2 SNEGSKA (reference sequence). Deletions cut 5 bases from V and 4 bases from J, with 16 bases between. The CDR3 spells CSAVPYSGPDTQYF. The CDR3 coding sequence is TGCAGTGCTGTCCCCTATAGCGGTCCAGATACGCAGTATTTT.

This clonotype was observed at least ten times. The genes are TRBV6-1 and TRBJ2-7; D not certain. Trimming stripped 5 bases from V and 6 bases from J, with 14 bases between. The CDR3 covers 13 residues. Germline CDR1 MNHNS, CDR2 SASEGT. This CDR3 reads CASSYLKKGEQYF. As DNA, the CDR3 is TGTGCCAGCAGTTACCTTAAAAAGGGCGAGCAGTACTTC.

This clonotype was found many times. The chain uses TRBV4-1 and TRBJ2-3; D remains ambiguous. The length of the CDR3 is 14 residues. From germline, CDR1 is MGHRA and CDR2 YSYEKL. Trimming took off 0 bases at V and 4 bases at J, with 8 bases between the two ends. Here the CDR3 reads CASSQDGFADTQYF. CDR3 DNA sequence: TGCGCCAGCAGCCAAGATGGCTTCGCAGATACGCAGTATTTT.

V is TRBV20-1 and J is TRBJ2-2; 8 nucleotides match TRBD2. The V gene end was trimmed by 1 base and the J gene end by 3 bases; junction bases not matched to a gene: 1. The CDR3 has 14 residues. Per germline, CDR1 DFQATT and CDR2 SNEGSKA (reference sequence). The CDR3 DNA sequence: TGCAGTGCTAGAGTTAGCGGGGACACCGGGGAGCTGTTTTTT. Its protein is CSARVSGDTGELFF.

This chain links TRBV7-2 with TRBJ2-5; D perhaps matches TRBD1 (6 bases). The CDR3 totals 16 residues. Germline V gene sequence: CDR1 SGHTA, CDR2 FQGNSA. V lost 6 bases and J lost 5, with 22 bases in between. The CDR3 is CASSPQSGFQGETQYF. The CDR3 DNA is TGTGCCAGCAGTCCCCAATCGGGTTTCCAGGGGGAGACCCAGTACTTC.

This clonotype showed up many times. This chain uses TRBV11-2 with TRBJ2-2; 7 bases align to TRBD2. From germline, CDR1 is SGHAT and CDR2 FQNNGV. Trimming removed 1 base from V and 4 bases from J; junction bases left unmatched: 12. The CDR3 runs to 18 residues. Here the CDR3 reads CASSLAPRWRELTGELFF. CDR3 DNA sequence: TGTGCCAGCAGCTTAGCCCCTCGGTGGCGGGAGCTCACCGGGGAGCTGTTTTTT.

Here the CDR3 reads CASIGRNSNQPQHF. The CDR3 region has the DNA TGTGCCAGCATCGGCAGGAATAGCAATCAGCCCCAGCATTTT. The chain recombines TRBV27 with TRBJ1-5; D is ambiguous. The CDR3 length is 14 residues. CDR1 and CDR2 from the germline V gene are MNHEY and SMNVEV (reference sequence). Trimming cost V 7 bases and J 0 bases, with 10 bases left between them.

This clonotype was counted ten times or more. This chain links TRBV5-1 with TRBJ1-3; 7 nucleotides align to TRBD1. The CDR3 is 15 amino acids. Germline V lookup: CDR1 SGHRS, CDR2 YFSETQ. J was trimmed by 2 bases and V by 4 bases; bases with no gene match: 6. The CDR3 region has the DNA TGCGCCAGCAGCCCACAGGGGCCTCCTGGAAACACCATATATTTT. This codes for CASSPQGPPGNTIYF. Using reference TRBV5-1 and TRBJ1-3 for the parts outside the CDR3, the full variable domain is KAGVTQTPRYLIKTRGQQVTLSCSPISGHRSVSWYQQTPGQGLQFLFEYFSETQRNKGNFPGRFSGRQFSNSRSEMNVSTLELGDSALYLCASSPQGPPGNTIYFGEGSWLTVV.

This clonotype has ten or more counts. The rearrangement uses TRBV11-2 and TRBJ1-1; no definite D call. V was shortened by 1 base and J by 0 bases, with 15 bases between the two germline ends. Germline CDR1 reads SGHAT; CDR2 reads FQNNGV. The CDR3 is made up of 17 amino acids. CDR3 loop: CASSLGHGKGVNTEAFF. For the CDR3, the DNA is TGTGCCAGCAGCTTAGGTCACGGAAAGGGCGTGAACACTGAAGCTTTCTTT.

This clonotype turned up a few times. The chain links TRBV30 to TRBJ2-1; no firm D call. The CDR3 covers 15 residues. V gave up 0 bases and J gave up 4 bases, with 13 bases separating them. From germline, CDR1 is GTSNPN and CDR2 SVGIG (reference sequence). CDR3: CAWSVLASRYNEQFF. The CDR3 DNA is TGTGCCTGGAGTGTACTGGCGAGCAGGTACAATGAGCAGTTCTTC.

This chain joins TRBV27 and TRBJ1-2, with TRBD1 as a possible D gene (5 bases). The CDR3 runs to 13 residues. Trimming took 3 bases from V and 2 from J, leaving 7 bases between them. The germline V gene has CDR1 MNHEY and CDR2 SMNVEV (reference sequence). CDR3 amino acids: CASSFGANYGYTF. The CDR3, as DNA: TGTGCCAGCAGTTTTGGGGCCAACTATGGCTACACCTTC.

The sample holds many counts of this clonotype. The J gene is TRBJ2-7, the V gene TRBV27, with D tentatively TRBD1 or TRBD2 (5 bases each). CDR3 length: 14 amino acids. V lost 3 bases and J lost 2, with 11 bases in between. Germline V CDR1 and CDR2: MNHEY, SMNVEV (reference sequence). The CDR3 region is CASSLGEGAYEQYF. CDR3 in DNA: TGTGCCAGCAGTTTGGGAGAAGGGGCCTACGAGCAGTACTTC.